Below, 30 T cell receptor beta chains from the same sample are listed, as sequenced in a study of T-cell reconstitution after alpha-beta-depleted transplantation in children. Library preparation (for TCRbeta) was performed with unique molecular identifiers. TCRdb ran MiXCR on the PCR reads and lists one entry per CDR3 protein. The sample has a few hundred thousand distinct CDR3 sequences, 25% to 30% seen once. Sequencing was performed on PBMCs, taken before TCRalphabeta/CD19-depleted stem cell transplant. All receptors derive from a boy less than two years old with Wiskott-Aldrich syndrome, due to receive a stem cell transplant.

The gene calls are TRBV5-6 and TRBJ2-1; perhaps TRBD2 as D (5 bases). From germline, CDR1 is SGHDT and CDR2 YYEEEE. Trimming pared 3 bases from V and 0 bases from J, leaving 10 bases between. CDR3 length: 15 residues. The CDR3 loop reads CASSYRGISYNEQFF. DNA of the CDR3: TGTGCCAGCAGCTACCGGGGTATCTCCTACAATGAGCAGTTCTTC.

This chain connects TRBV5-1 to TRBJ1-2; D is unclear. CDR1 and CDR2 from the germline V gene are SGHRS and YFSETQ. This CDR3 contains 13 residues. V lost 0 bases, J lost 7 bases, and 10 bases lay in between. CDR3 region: CASSLAGVAGYTF. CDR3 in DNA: TGCGCCAGCAGCTTGGCCGGAGTGGCTGGCTACACCTTC.

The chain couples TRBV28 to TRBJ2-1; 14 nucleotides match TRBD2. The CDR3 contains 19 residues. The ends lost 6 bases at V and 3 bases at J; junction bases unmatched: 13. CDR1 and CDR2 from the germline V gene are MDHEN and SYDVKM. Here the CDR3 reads CASRQSTGTSGGRYNEQFF. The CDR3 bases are TGTGCCAGCAGACAGAGTACTGGGACTAGCGGGGGCCGCTACAATGAGCAGTTCTTC.

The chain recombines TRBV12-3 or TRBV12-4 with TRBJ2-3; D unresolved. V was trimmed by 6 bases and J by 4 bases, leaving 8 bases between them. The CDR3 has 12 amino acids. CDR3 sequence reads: CASRFFPDTQYF. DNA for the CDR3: TGTGCCAGCAGGTTTTTCCCAGATACGCAGTATTTT.

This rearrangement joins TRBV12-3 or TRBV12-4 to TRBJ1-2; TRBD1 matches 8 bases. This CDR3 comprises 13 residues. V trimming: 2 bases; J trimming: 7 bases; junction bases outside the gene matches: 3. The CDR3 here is CASSLQGAAGYTF. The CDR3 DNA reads TGTGCCAGCAGTTTACAGGGGGCTGCTGGCTACACCTTC.

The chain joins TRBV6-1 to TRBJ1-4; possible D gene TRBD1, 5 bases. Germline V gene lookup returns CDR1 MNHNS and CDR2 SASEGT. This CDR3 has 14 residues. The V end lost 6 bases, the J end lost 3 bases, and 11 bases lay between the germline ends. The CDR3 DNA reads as TGTGCCAGCAGGCAGGACACGGCTAATGAAAAACTGTTTTTT. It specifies CASRQDTANEKLFF.

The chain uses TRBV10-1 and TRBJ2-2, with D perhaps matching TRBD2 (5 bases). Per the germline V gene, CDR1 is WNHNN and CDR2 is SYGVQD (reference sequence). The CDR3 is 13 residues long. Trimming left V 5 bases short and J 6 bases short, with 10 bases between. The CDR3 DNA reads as TGCGCCAGCAGTCGGGAAGCCTCCGGGGAGCTGTTTTTT. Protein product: CASSREASGELFF.

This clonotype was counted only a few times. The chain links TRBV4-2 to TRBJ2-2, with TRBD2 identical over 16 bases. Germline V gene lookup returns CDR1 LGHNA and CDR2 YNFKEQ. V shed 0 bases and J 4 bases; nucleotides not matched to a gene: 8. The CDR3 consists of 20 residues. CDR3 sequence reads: CASSQERPGLAGGSTGELFF. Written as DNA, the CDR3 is TGTGCCAGCAGCCAAGAAAGGCCGGGACTAGCGGGAGGGAGCACCGGGGAGCTGTTTTTT.

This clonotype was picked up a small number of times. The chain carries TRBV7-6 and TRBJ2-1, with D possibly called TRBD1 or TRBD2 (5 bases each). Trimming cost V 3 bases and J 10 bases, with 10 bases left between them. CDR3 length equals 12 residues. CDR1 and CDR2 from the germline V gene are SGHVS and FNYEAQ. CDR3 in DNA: TGTGCCAGCAGCTTGGGACCAACAGAGCAGTTCTTC. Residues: CASSLGPTEQFF.

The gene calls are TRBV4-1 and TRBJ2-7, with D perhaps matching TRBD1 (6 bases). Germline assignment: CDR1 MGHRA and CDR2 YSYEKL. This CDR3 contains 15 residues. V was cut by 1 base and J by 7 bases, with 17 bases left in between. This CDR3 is CASSQVTGTSTEQYF. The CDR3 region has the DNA TGCGCCAGCAGCCAAGTTACCGGGACATCTACAGAGCAGTACTTC.

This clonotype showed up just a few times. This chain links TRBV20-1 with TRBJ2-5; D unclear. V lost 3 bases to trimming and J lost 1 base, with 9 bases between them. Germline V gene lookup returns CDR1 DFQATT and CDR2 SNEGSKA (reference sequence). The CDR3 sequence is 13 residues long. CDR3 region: CSASLVLQETQYF. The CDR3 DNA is TGCAGTGCTAGTTTAGTACTCCAAGAGACCCAGTACTTC.

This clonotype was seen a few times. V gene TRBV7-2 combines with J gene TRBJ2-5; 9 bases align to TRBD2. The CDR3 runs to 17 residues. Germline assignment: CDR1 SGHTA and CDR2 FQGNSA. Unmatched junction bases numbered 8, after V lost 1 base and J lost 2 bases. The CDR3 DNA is TGTGCCAGCAGCTTAGGCGCTAGCGGGAAGATACAAGAGACCCAGTACTTC. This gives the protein CASSLGASGKIQETQYF. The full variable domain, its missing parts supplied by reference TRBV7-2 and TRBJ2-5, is GAGVSQSPSNKVTEKGKDVELRCDPISGHTALYWYRQSLGQGLEFLIYFQGNSAPDKSGLPSDRFSAERTGGSVSTLTIQRTQQEDSAVYLCASSLGASGKIQETQYFGPGTRLLVL.

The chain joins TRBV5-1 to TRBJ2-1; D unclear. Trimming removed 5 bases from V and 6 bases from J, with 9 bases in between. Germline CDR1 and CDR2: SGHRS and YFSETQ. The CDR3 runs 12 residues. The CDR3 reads CASRLVGNEQFF. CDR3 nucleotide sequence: TGCGCCAGCAGACTGGTGGGCAATGAGCAGTTCTTC. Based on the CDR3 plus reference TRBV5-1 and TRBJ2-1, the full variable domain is KAGVTQTPRYLIKTRGQQVTLSCSPISGHRSVSWYQQTPGQGLQFLFEYFSETQRNKGNFPGRFSGRQFSNSRSEMNVSTLELGDSALYLCASRLVGNEQFFGPGTRLTVL.

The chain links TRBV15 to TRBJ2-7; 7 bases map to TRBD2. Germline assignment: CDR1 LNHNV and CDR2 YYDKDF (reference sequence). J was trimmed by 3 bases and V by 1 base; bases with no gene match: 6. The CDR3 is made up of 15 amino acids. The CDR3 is CATSRAGGSFYEQYF. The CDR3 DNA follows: TGTGCCACCAGCAGAGCGGGAGGCTCTTTCTACGAGCAGTACTTC.

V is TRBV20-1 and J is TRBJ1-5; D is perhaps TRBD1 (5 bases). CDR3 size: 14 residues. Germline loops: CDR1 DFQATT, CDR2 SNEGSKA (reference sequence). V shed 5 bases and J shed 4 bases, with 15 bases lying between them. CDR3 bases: TGCAGTGCTCCGGAGGGGAGTTGGAATCAGCCCCAGCATTTT. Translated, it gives CSAPEGSWNQPQHF.

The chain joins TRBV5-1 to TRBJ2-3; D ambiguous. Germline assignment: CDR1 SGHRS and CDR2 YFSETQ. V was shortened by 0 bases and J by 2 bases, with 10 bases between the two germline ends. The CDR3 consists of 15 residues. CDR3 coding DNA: TGCGCCAGCAGCTTGGGCATTCCGATCACAGATACGCAGTATTTT. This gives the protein CASSLGIPITDTQYF.

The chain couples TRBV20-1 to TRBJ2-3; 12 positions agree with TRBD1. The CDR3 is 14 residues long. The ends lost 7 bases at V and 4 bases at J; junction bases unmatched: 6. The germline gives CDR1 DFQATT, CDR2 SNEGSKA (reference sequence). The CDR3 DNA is TGCAGTGGAGGGACAGGGGGCGACGCAGATACGCAGTATTTT. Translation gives CSGGTGGDADTQYF.

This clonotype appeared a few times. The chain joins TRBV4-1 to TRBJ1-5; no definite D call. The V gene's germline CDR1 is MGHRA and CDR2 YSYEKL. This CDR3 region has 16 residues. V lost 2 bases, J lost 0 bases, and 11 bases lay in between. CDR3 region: CASSQRSQISNQPQHF. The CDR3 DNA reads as TGCGCCAGCAGCCAACGGAGCCAGATTAGCAATCAGCCCCAGCATTTT.

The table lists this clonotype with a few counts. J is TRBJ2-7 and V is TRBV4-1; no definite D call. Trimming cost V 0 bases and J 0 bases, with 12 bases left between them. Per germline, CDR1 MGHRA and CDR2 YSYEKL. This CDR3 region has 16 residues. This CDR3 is CASSQDPGISSYEQYF. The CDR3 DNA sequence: TGCGCCAGCAGCCAAGATCCGGGTATAAGCTCCTACGAGCAGTACTTC.

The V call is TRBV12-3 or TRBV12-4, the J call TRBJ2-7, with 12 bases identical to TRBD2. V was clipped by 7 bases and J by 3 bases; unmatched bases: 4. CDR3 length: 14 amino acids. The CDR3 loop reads CASTPSGRVYEQYF. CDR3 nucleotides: TGTGCCAGCACCCCTAGCGGGAGGGTCTACGAGCAGTACTTC.

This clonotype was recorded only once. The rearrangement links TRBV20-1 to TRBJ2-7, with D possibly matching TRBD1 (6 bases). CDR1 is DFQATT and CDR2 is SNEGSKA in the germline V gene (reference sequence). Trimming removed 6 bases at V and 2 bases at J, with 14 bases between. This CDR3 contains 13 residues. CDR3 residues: CSATRQETYEQYF. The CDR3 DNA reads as TGCAGTGCGACCCGACAGGAAACCTACGAGCAGTACTTC.

In DNA, the CDR3 is TGTGCCAGCTCATCCTCCGGCGGGATGAGCTCCTACGAGCAGTACTTC. This codes for CASSSSGGMSSYEQYF. This chain connects TRBV18 to TRBJ2-7, with D possibly TRBD2 on 6 matching bases. The CDR3 totals 16 residues. V lost 5 bases, J lost 0 bases, and 17 bases lay in between. The V gene's germline CDR1 is KGHSH and CDR2 LQKENI.

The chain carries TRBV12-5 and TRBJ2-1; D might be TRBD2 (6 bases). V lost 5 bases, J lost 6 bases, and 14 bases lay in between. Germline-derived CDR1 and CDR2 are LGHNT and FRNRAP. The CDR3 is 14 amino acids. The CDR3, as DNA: TGTGCTAGTGGTCAAGGACTAACCTTCAATGAGCAGTTCTTC. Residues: CASGQGLTFNEQFF.

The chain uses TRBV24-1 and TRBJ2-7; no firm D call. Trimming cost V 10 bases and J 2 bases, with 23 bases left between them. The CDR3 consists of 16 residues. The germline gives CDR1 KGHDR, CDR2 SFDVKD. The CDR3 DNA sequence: TGTGCCACTTATCGGGTCAGACGAATTTGGGCCTACGAGCAGTACTTC. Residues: CATYRVRRIWAYEQYF.

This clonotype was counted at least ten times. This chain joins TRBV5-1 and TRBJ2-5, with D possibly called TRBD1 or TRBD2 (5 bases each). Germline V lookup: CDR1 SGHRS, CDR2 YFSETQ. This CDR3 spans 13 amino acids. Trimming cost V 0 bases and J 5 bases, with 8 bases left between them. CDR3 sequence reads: CASSLGGLETQYF. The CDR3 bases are TGCGCCAGCAGCTTGGGGGGGTTGGAGACCCAGTACTTC.

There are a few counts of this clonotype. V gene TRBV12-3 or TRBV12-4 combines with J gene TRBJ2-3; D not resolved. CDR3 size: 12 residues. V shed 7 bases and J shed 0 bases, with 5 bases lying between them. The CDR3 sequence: CASKTSTDTQYF. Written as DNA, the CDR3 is TGTGCCAGCAAGACAAGCACAGATACGCAGTATTTT.

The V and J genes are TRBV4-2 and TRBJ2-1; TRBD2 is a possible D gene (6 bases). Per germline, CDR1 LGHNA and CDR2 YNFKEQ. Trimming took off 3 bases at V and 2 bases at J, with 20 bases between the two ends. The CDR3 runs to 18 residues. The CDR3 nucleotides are TGTGCCAGCAGCCACTTCCCGGGGGACCCCTCGACCTACAATGAGCAGTTCTTC. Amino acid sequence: CASSHFPGDPSTYNEQFF.

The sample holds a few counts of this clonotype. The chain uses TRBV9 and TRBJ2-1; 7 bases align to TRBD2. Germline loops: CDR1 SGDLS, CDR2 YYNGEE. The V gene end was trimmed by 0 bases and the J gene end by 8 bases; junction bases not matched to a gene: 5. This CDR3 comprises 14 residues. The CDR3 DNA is TGTGCCAGCAGCGTAGGAGGGCGGGAGTATGAGCAGTTCTTC. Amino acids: CASSVGGREYEQFF. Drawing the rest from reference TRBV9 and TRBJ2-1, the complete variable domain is DSGVTQTPKHLITATGQRVTLRCSPRSGDLSVYWYQQSLDQGLQFLIQYYNGEERAKGNILERFSAQQFPDLHSELNLSSLELGDSALYFCASSVGGREYEQFFGPGTRLTVL.

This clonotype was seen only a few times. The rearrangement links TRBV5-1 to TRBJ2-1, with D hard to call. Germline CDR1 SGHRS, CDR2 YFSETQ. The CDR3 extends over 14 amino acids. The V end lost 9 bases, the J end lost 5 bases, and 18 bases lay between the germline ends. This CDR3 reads CATRLAVLNNEQFF. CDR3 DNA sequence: TGCGCCACACGACTCGCGGTCTTAAACAATGAGCAGTTCTTC.

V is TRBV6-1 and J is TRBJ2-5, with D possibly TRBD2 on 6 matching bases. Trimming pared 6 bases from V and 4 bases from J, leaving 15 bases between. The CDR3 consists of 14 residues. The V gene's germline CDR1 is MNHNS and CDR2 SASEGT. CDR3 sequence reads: CASRAIGGLETQYF. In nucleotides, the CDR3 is TGTGCCAGCAGGGCAATTGGGGGGTTAGAGACCCAGTACTTC.